The sequence of this TCR beta chain was determined in a study of blood T cells in healthy people across ages. Alongside a J-beta primer mix, a sample-barcoded 5' primer served in a second PCR lasting 7 to 11 cycles. TCRdb processed the 5' RACE reads anew with MiXCR; each CDR3 protein has one entry. The sample comprises some 860,000 distinct CDR3 sequences, about 61% of which are singletons, and about 26% rests with the top ten. The CDR3 is made up of 17 amino acids. From germline, CDR1 is DFQATT and CDR2 SNEGSKA (reference sequence). V lost 4 bases and J lost 3; bases outside the gene matches: 8. Of note for this clonotype: The antigen is not known.

Overall study results and limits: A conclusive naive versus antigen-experienced comparison was prevented by the unsorted PBMCs. Older individuals had lower TCR beta diversity per million T cells (the decline was roughly linear).

The J gene is TRBJ2-3, the V gene TRBV20-1; 15 bases line up with TRBD2. The sample taken for sequencing was blood. This sequence was found in a man aged 40-49 years in good health. The CDR3 nucleotides are TGCAGTGCTACCGGGACTAGCGGGAGGAAGGGAACAGATACGCAGTATTTT. As protein: CSATGTSGRKGTDTQYF.